The source of this TCR beta chain is a study of blood T cell repertoires in COVID-19. Participants spanned ages about 18 to 100 years and resided in fewer than 30 US areas. The study counted Cohort 3 donors as recovered given two negative PCRs, clearance, or symptom resolution. Here immunoSEQ multiplex PCR was the method, and the copy in TCRdb shows in-frame clones only, minus some. The repertoire consists of a few hundred thousand clones, with 88% occurring once and the leading ten covering around 2.9%. V shed 4 bases and J 7 bases; nucleotides not matched to a gene: 7. This CDR3 is built from 14 residues. Germline lookup yields CDR1 GTSNPN and CDR2 SVGIG (reference sequence).

The chain combines TRBV30 with TRBJ1-6; TRBD1 agrees at 7 bases. The specimen sequenced was PBMCs or T cells enriched from blood (not recorded which). This clonotype was sampled from a woman aged 50 to 65 who had recovered from COVID-19. In DNA form, the CDR3 reads TGTGCCTGGAACTGGGACAGTGCGAATTCACCCCTCCACTTT. This encodes CAWNWDSANSPLHF.